The TCR beta chain described here comes from a study of blood T cell repertoires in COVID-19 (dated by TCRdb to the early 2020s). Turning to the overall study: ImmuneRACE Cohort 3 recovered participants were defined by two consecutive negative NP/OP PCR tests, healthcare professional clearance, or symptom resolution. Subjects who had been exposed to COVID-19, were actively infected with it, or had recovered from it provided the deeply sampled blood TCRbeta repertoires that made up the dataset. The material from the prospective study consisted of cDNA or gDNA derived from T cells, B-cell-depleted T cells, or PBMCs. The repertoires were made available in a free public database intended to serve as a resource for research on the immune response to SARS-CoV-2. Where available, HLA class I and class II types were taken from metadata supplied by the sample provider and were not determined by assay-based typing. A de-identified subject ID, COVID-19 status, age in years and sex were almost always included in the sample metadata. The samples were drawn from the first 160 participants of the ongoing ImmuneRACE study and from under 1,500 subjects provided by 6 global collaborators. Samples covering the acute and convalescent phases of COVID-19 were provided by collaborators in the United States, Italy and Spain.

TCRbeta CDR3 regions were amplified from genomic DNA using the immunoSEQ Assay, a bias-controlled multiplex PCR. Turning to the authors' computational methods: The number of nucleated cells in each sample was estimated by amplification of reference gene primers within the assay. To quantify the absolute abundance of each unique TCRbeta CDR3 rearrangement, sequence reads were collapsed and filtered. For each sample, productive Simpson clonality was calculated as the square root of Simpson's diversity index over productive rearrangements. In TCRdb, the immuneACCESS table is reduced to in-frame sequences with V and J assigned. These tables do not hold every clone; where another copy was compared, an unresolved V gene accounts for under half, and the others remain unexplained. From that table come the V and J calls and clone size; the DNA was used to work out D and trimming. This sample gives more than 300,000 clones in total; about 90% of them show up just once. The leading ten clones occupy more than 1.5% of the sample.

To note about this clone: It has no known antigen specificity. One base away there is no much larger clone; base qualities are not given.

The study at large found these results: The quantity of clinical and demographic metadata differed by source and by participant and was supplied without curation.

Participants in the prospective study were aged roughly 18 to 100 years, lived in more than 20 United States geographic areas, and enrolled through a virtual design. In the prospective study, cohorts were assigned on the basis of participant-reported clinical history obtained from a screening survey and a study questionnaire. In the prospective study, mobile phlebotomists collected whole blood, serum and a nasopharyngeal or oropharyngeal swab from each participant. Over a roughly 2-month period, participants in the prospective study had the option of providing additional blood draws and questionnaires. Before DNA extraction, prospective study blood samples were shipped either frozen or at room temperature. The sample was PBMCs or T cells enriched from blood (not recorded which). The source of this sequence is a man aged 35 to 55 in a cohort exposed to, infected with or recovered from COVID-19 (not recorded which).

At the DNA level, the sequence is TGTGCCAGCAGCAAAGGGTGCAGGTCCTACGAGCAGTACTTC. Its protein product is CASSKGCRSYEQYF. The chain couples TRBV21-1 to TRBJ2-7; the table's D gene call, TRBD1, was not cross checked with the DNA. TRBV21-1 is deemed a pseudogene. The CDR3 covers 14 residues, taking in both the cysteine and the phenylalanine. This entry keeps only the CDR3 DNA: 42 bases, framed from base 1.